These 2 T cell receptor beta chains were all obtained from the same sample, sequenced in a study of T cells after yellow fever vaccination. TCRdb analysed the 5' RACE reads with MiXCR anew, one entry per CDR3 protein. In the table there are about 130,000 distinct CDR3 sequences, 8.9% of which are singletons. Sample: CD8+ T cells sorted from PBMCs, taken on the day of the yellow fever booster vaccination. The receptors originated from a man younger than 35 who received the YFV17D yellow fever vaccine.

This clonotype was observed a few times. The chain joins TRBV4-3 to TRBJ2-7; tentatively, D is TRBD1 (6 bases). This CDR3 has 15 amino acids. CDR1 and CDR2 from the germline V gene are LGHNA and YSLEER. V lost 1 base to trimming and J lost 5 bases, with 15 bases between them. The CDR3 sequence: CASSQGGWGLDEQYF. The DNA of the CDR3 is TGCGCCAGCAGCCAAGGAGGGTGGGGGCTCGACGAGCAGTACTTC.

The V call is TRBV19, the J call TRBJ2-7, with unresolved D. Trimming shortened V by 7 bases and J by 6 bases, and 13 bases separated the two germline ends. The V gene's germline CDR1 is LNHDA and CDR2 SQIVND (reference sequence). The CDR3 consists of 12 residues. CDR3 sequence reads: CASNIWGREQYF. The CDR3 DNA reads TGTGCCAGTAATATCTGGGGTCGCGAGCAGTACTTC.